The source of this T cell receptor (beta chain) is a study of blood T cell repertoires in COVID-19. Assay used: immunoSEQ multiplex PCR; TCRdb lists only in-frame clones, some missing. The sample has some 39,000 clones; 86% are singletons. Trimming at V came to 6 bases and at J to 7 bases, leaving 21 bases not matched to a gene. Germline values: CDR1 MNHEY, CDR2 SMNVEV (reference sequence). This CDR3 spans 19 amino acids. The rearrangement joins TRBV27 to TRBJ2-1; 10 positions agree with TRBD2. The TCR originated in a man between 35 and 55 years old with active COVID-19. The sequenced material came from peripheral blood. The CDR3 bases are TGTGCCAGCAGCTCTAATAATGGGGGGCTAGCGGGAGCTAGGAATGAGCAGTTCTTC. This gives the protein CASSSNNGGLAGARNEQFF.